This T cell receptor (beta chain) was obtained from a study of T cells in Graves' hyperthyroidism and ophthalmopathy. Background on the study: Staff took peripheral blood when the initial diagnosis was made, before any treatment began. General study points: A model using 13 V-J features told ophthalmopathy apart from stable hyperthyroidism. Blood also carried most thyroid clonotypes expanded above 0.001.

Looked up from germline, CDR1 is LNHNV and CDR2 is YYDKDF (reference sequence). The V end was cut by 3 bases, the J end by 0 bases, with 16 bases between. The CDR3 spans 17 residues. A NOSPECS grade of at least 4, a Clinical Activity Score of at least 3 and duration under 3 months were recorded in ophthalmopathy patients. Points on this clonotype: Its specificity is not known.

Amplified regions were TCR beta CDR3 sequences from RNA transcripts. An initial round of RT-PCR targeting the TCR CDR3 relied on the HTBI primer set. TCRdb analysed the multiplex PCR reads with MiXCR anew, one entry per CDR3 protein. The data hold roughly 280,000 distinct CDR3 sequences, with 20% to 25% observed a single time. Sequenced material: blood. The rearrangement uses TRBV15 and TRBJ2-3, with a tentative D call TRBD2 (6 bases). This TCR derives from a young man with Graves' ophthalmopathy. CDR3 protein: CATSSPLGGGSTDTQYF. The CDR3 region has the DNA TGTGCCACCAGCAGCCCCCTCGGGGGAGGCAGCACAGATACGCAGTATTTT.